The 2 T cell receptor beta chains presented below share a single source sample, sequenced in a study of spatial heterogeneity in lung cancer. Time point in this sample: sample taken at primary tumor resection. Material for sequencing was whole RNA from tumor, nontumor lung or frozen PBMC, left unsorted. Via MiXCR, TCRdb re-called the 5' RACE reads, giving one row per CDR3 protein. The sample gives tens of thousands of distinct CDR3 sequences, approximately 7% of which show up once; about 3% is in the top ten. This sample comprised PBMCs, obtained at surgery. The source is a female donor with early-stage non-small cell lung cancer.

The chain joins TRBV11-3 to TRBJ2-2; D gene uncertain. The germline V gene has CDR1 SGHNT and CDR2 YENEEA. V lost 0 bases to trimming and J lost 5 bases, with 4 bases between them. The CDR3 runs 13 residues. The CDR3 loop reads CASSLDGTGELFF. CDR3 nucleotides: TGTGCCAGCAGCTTAGATGGGACCGGGGAGCTGTTTTTT.

This clonotype was picked up many times. The chain couples TRBV3-1 to TRBJ2-6, with no clear D. V was cut by 4 bases and J by 0 bases, with 16 bases left in between. This CDR3 spans 18 amino acids. Germline V lookup: CDR1 LGHDT, CDR2 YNNKEL (reference sequence). The CDR3 DNA sequence: TGTGCCAGCAGCCTCTCCCCTCCAGGTTCCTCTGGGGCCAACGTCCTGACTTTC. This gives the protein CASSLSPPGSSGANVLTF.